The 21 T cell receptor beta chains listed next were all sequenced from one sample in a study of graft-versus-host responses after intestinal transplantation. Their antigens are not known. Repertoires were generated with immunoSEQ multiplex PCR, while TCRdb's copy carries only in-frame clones and drops some. The repertoire includes 90,000 to 95,000 clones, 91% of them detected once, and approximately 0.54% sits in the top ten. The sequencing used unstimulated CD8+ T cells sorted from spleen or lymph node cells, collected before intestinal transplant. The receptors originated from a human donor who received an intestinal transplant.

The genes are TRBV14 and TRBJ2-7, with D possibly being TRBD1 (6 bases). From germline, CDR1 is SGHDN and CDR2 FVKESK. V was shortened by 5 bases and J by 3 bases, with 14 bases between the two germline ends. There are 14 residues in the CDR3. The CDR3 sequence is CASSVGQGLYEQYF. CDR3 DNA: TGTGCCAGCAGCGTGGGACAAGGCCTCTACGAGCAGTACTTC.

The chain couples TRBV7-2 to TRBJ2-7; D uncertain. V was shortened by 1 base and J by 5 bases, with 6 bases between the two germline ends. The CDR3 covers 12 residues. Germline V gene lookup returns CDR1 SGHTA and CDR2 FQGNSA. The CDR3 DNA reads TGTGCCAGCAGCTTAGGACACCACGAGCAGTACTTC. Residues: CASSLGHHEQYF. Supplemented by reference TRBV7-2 and TRBJ2-7, the full variable domain reads GAGVSQSPSNKVTEKGKDVELRCDPISGHTALYWYRQSLGQGLEFLIYFQGNSAPDKSGLPSDRFSAERTGGSVSTLTIQRTQQEDSAVYLCASSLGHHEQYFGPGTRLTVT.

This chain joins TRBV12-5 and TRBJ1-5, with 12 bases fitting TRBD1. V lost 1 base and J lost 9; bases outside the gene matches: 13. CDR1 is LGHNT and CDR2 is FRNRAP in the germline V gene. The CDR3 has 18 amino acids. The CDR3 nucleotides are TGTGCTAGTGGTTTGGATGAAACGGGACAGGGGGCATTTAGGCCCCAGCATTTT. Its protein product is CASGLDETGQGAFRPQHF.

The sample holds one count of this clone. The chain has TRBV27 and TRBJ2-7; 9 bases map to TRBD1. The J call may be incorrect, as the DNA end agrees better with TRBJ2-1. This CDR3 has 16 amino acids. Germline V gene lookup returns CDR1 MNHEY and CDR2 SMNVEV (reference sequence). DNA for the CDR3: TGTGCCAGCAGCTTGACCGGGACAGGGTTGGGCAATGAGCAGTTCTTC. This codes for CASSLTGTGLGNEQFF.

This sequence joins TRBV4-1 and TRBJ2-7, with D maybe TRBD2 (6 bases). Per the germline V gene, CDR1 is MGHRA and CDR2 is YSYEKL. Deletions cut 5 bases from V and 1 base from J, with 9 bases between. CDR3 length: 13 amino acids. The CDR3 loop reads CASSWGESYEQYF. The CDR3 bases are TGCGCCAGCAGCTGGGGGGAGTCCTACGAGCAGTACTTC.

CDR3 amino acids: CASSLFGLPTYEQYF. CDR3 DNA: TGTGCCAGCAGCTTGTTCGGGTTACCGACCTACGAGCAGTACTTC. The chain employs TRBV5-8 and TRBJ2-7; D gene uncertain. CDR1 and CDR2 (germline): SGHTS, YDEGEE. The CDR3 contains 15 residues. Deletions cut 1 base from V and 2 bases from J, with 13 bases between.

The chain employs TRBV28 and TRBJ1-5, with D uncertain. V was shortened by 8 bases and J by 0 bases, with 8 bases between the two germline ends. CDR1 and CDR2 from the germline V gene are MDHEN and SYDVKM. This CDR3 region has 13 residues. The CDR3 loop is CASSSGSNQPQHF. The CDR3 DNA reads as TGTGCCAGCTCTAGTGGTAGCAATCAGCCCCAGCATTTT.

This rearrangement joins TRBV7-9 to TRBJ2-7, with TRBD2 identical over 8 bases. Germline values: CDR1 SEHNR, CDR2 FQNEAQ (reference sequence). Trimming removed 6 bases from V and 4 bases from J; junction bases left unmatched: 5. The CDR3 extends over 13 amino acids. The CDR3 coding sequence is TGTGCCAGCAGACGGGAGGGCCCATACGAGCAGTACTTC. This encodes CASRREGPYEQYF.

This clone was seen a handful of times. The V call is TRBV6-6, the J call TRBJ2-7; 7 bases are shared with TRBD2. The CDR3 totals 15 residues. CDR1 is MNHNY, CDR2 SVGAGI, per germline (reference sequence). The V and J ends lost 6 bases and 2 bases, in that order; junction bases with no gene match: 10. The CDR3 bases are TGTGCCAGCAGCCAAAAGCGGGGACCTACCTACGAGCAGTACTTC. Protein product: CASSQKRGPTYEQYF.

The V call is TRBV4-1, the J call TRBJ1-1; no clear D gene. This CDR3 comprises 14 residues. Germline loops: CDR1 MGHRA, CDR2 YSYEKL. V dropped 1 base and J dropped 1 base, with 7 bases sitting between them. The CDR3 DNA is TGCGCCAGCAGCCAAGGGCAGGCGAACACTGAAGCTTTCTTT. It translates to CASSQGQANTEAFF.

This rearrangement joins TRBV7-8 to TRBJ1-1; D is unclear. The ends were cut back, 5 bases at V and 3 bases at J, with 13 bases in the middle. In germline, CDR1 is SGHVS, CDR2 FQNEAQ. The length of the CDR3 is 14 residues. The CDR3 region has the DNA TGTGCCAGCAGCCCCACTAACCCATACACTGAAGCTTTCTTT. Translated, it gives CASSPTNPYTEAFF.

This chain uses TRBV7-8 with TRBJ2-3; D unclear. Germline CDR1 is SGHVS and CDR2 is FQNEAQ. This CDR3 has 12 residues. V lost 2 bases, J lost 3 bases, and 3 bases lay in between. The DNA of the CDR3 is TGTGCCAGCAGCTTATCAACAGATACGCAGTATTTT. Amino acids: CASSLSTDTQYF. The full variable domain, in which reference TRBV7-8 and TRBJ2-3 provide the parts outside the CDR3, is GAGVSQSPRYKVAKRGQDVALRCDPISGHVSLFWYQQALGQGPEFLTYFQNEAQLDKSGLPSDRFFAERPEGSVSTLKIQRTQQEDSAVYLCASSLSTDTQYFGPGTRLTVL.

The chain uses TRBV11-2 and TRBJ2-2; D is uncertain. Germline-derived CDR1 and CDR2 are SGHAT and FQNNGV. V was shortened by 5 bases and J by 7 bases, with 8 bases between the two germline ends. The CDR3 length is 12 residues. CDR3 loop: CASSLKSGELFF. CDR3 bases: TGTGCCAGCAGCCTTAAGAGCGGGGAGCTGTTTTTT.

The rearrangement joins TRBV14 to TRBJ2-7; D may be TRBD2 (5 bases). The CDR3 is 13 amino acids. V lost 0 bases and J lost 2, with 5 bases in between. Looked up from germline, CDR1 is SGHDN and CDR2 is FVKESK. CDR3 residues: CASSQELAYEQYF. CDR3 sequence (DNA): TGTGCCAGCAGCCAAGAACTAGCCTACGAGCAGTACTTC.

The gene calls are TRBV15 and TRBJ2-3; TRBD2 aligns across 10 bases. Looked up from germline, CDR1 is LNHNV and CDR2 is YYDKDF (reference sequence). CDR3 length: 16 residues. The ends lost 3 bases at V and 2 bases at J; junction bases unmatched: 5. CDR3 region: CATSSRLAGPTDTQYF. The DNA for the CDR3 is TGTGCCACCAGCAGCCGACTAGCGGGCCCCACAGATACGCAGTATTTT.

The chain uses TRBV19 and TRBJ1-2; D unclear. Trimming cost V 9 bases and J 1 base, with 9 bases left between them. Germline CDR1 reads LNHDA; CDR2 reads SQIVND (reference sequence). This CDR3 has 12 amino acids. The CDR3 sequence is CASRPGNYGYTF. For the CDR3, the DNA is TGTGCCAGCAGACCGGGTAACTATGGCTACACCTTC. The full variable domain, with the rest looked up from reference TRBV19 and TRBJ1-2, is DGGITQSPKYLFRKEGQNVTLSCEQNLNHDAMYWYRQDPGQGLRLIYYSQIVNDFQKGDIAEGYSVSREKKESFPLTVTSAQKNPTAFYLCASRPGNYGYTFGSGTRLTVV.

This chain joins TRBV2 and TRBJ1-4; D gene unclear. Trimming took off 2 bases at V and 3 bases at J, with 4 bases between the two ends. Germline V gene lookup returns CDR1 SNHLY and CDR2 FYNNEI. The CDR3 contains 13 residues. The CDR3 nucleotides read TGTGCCAGCAGTGAATACTCTAATGAAAAACTGTTTTTT. Protein: CASSEYSNEKLFF.

This chain links TRBV7-2 with TRBJ1-2; D is undetermined. CDR1 is SGHTA and CDR2 is FQGNSA in the germline V gene. The V end lost 5 bases, the J end lost 8 bases, and 12 bases lay between the germline ends. This CDR3 comprises 12 residues. CDR3 region: CASSLLNGGYTF. The CDR3 coding sequence is TGTGCCAGCAGCCTCCTGAACGGGGGCTACACCTTC.

The chain carries TRBV19 and TRBJ2-2; possible D gene TRBD1, 5 bases. CDR3 size: 14 residues. Per the germline V gene, CDR1 is LNHDA and CDR2 is SQIVND (reference sequence). V was cut by 3 bases and J by 6 bases, with 11 bases left in between. CDR3: CASSISGFSGELFF. In DNA, the CDR3 is TGTGCCAGTAGTATCTCAGGGTTTTCCGGGGAGCTGTTTTTT.

The chain links TRBV7-7 to TRBJ2-5; TRBD2 aligns across 9 bases. Germline V gives CDR1 SSHAT, CDR2 FNYEAQ (reference sequence). CDR3 length: 16 amino acids. Unmatched junction bases numbered 9, after V lost 5 bases and J lost 2 bases. CDR3 DNA sequence: TGTGCCAGCAGCACATTAGCGGGGGCCCCGCAAGAGACCCAGTACTTC. Amino acid sequence: CASSTLAGAPQETQYF.

V and J are TRBV10-3 and TRBJ2-3; a possible D gene is TRBD2 (5 bases). Trimming shortened V by 6 bases and J by 2 bases, and 12 bases separated the two germline ends. Germline CDR1 ENHRY, CDR2 SYGVKD. The CDR3 extends over 14 amino acids. CDR3 in DNA: TGTGCCATCAGACAACTAGACCACACAGATACGCAGTATTTT. Amino acids: CAIRQLDHTDTQYF.